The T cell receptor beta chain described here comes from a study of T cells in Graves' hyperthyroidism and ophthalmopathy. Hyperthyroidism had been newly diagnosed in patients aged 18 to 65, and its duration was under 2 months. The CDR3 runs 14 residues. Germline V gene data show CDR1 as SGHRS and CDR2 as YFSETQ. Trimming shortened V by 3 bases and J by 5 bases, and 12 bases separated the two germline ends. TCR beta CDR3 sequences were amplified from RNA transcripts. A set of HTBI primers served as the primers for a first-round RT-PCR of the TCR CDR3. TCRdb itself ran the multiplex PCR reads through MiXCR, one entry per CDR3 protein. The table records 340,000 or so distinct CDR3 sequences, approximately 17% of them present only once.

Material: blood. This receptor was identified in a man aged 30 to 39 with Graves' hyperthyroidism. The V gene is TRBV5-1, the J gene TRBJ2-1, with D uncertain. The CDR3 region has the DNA TGCGCCAGCAGCTGGGCTGCGGCGGACAATGAGCAGTTCTTC. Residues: CASSWAAADNEQFF.